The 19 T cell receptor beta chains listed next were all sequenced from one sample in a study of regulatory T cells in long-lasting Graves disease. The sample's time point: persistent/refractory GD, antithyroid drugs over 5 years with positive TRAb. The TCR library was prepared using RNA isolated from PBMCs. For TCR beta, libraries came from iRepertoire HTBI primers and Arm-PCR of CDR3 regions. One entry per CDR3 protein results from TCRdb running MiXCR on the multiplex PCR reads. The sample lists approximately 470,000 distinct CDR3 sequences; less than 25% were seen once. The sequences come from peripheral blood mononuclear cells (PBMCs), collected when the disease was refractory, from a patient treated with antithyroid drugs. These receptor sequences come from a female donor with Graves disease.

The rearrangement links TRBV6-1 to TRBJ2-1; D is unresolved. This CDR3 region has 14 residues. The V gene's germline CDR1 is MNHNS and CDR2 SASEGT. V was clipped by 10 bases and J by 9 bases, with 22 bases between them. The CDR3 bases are TGTGCCATTTCGAATCTCCAGGCCGTCGGTGAGCAGTTCTTC. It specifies CAISNLQAVGEQFF.

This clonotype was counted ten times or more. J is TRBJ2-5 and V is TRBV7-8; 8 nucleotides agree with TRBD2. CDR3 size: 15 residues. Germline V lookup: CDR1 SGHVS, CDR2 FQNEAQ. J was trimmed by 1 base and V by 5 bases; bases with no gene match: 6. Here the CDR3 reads CASSPFGGAQETQYF. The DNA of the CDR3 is TGTGCCAGCAGCCCCTTCGGGGGGGCCCAAGAGACCCAGTACTTC.

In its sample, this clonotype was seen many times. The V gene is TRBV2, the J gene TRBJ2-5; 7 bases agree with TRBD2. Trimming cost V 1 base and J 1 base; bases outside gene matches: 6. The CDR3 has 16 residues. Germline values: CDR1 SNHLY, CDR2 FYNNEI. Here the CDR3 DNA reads TGTGCCAGCAGTGAAGTCGCGGGAGAAACCCAAGAGACCCAGTACTTC. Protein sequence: CASSEVAGETQETQYF.

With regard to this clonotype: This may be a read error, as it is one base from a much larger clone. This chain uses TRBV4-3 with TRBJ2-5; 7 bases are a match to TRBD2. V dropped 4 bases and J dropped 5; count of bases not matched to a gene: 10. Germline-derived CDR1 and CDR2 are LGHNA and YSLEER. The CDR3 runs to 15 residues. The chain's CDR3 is CASSPGLGFGETQYF. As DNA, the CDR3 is TGCGCCAGCAGCCCAGGACTAGGGTTCGGGGAGACCCAGTACTTC.

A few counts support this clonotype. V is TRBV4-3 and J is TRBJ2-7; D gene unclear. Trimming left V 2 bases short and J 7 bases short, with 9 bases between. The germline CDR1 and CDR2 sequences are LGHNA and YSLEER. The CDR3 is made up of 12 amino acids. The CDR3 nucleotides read TGCGCCAGCAGCCAAATGGCTGGAGAGCAGTACTTC. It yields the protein CASSQMAGEQYF.

The CDR3 loop is CASSPGKYEQYF. CDR3 sequence (DNA): TGTGCCAGCAGCCCCGGGAAGTACGAGCAGTACTTC. The rearrangement uses TRBV3-1 and TRBJ2-7, with D possibly matching TRBD2 (5 bases). V was clipped by 4 bases and J by 4 bases, with 8 bases between them. CDR3 length equals 12 residues. Germline loops: CDR1 LGHDT, CDR2 YNNKEL (reference sequence).

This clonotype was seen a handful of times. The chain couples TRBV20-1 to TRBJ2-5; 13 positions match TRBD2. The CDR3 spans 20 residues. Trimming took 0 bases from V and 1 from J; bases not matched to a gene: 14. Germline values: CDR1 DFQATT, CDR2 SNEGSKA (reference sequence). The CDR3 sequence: CSARDGGGLAGPGGQETQYF. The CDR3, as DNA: TGCAGTGCTAGAGATGGGGGGGGACTAGCGGGGCCGGGGGGCCAAGAGACCCAGTACTTC.

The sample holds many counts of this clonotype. CDR3 loop: CASSLGRGFTYEQYF. CDR3 DNA: TGTGCCAGCAGCTTAGGGCGGGGGTTCACCTACGAGCAGTACTTC. The chain uses TRBV7-6 and TRBJ2-7, with 7 nucleotides matching TRBD2. The CDR3 covers 15 residues. The trim removed 1 base at V and 2 bases at J, leaving 5 bases unmatched. Germline V gene lookup returns CDR1 SGHVS and CDR2 FNYEAQ.

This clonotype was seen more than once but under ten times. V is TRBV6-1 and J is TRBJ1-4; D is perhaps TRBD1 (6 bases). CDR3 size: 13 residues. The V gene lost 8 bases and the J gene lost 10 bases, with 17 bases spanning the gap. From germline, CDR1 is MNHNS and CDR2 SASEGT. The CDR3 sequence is CASERGSVGKLFF. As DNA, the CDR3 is TGTGCCAGCGAAAGGGGGAGTGTCGGAAAACTGTTTTTT.

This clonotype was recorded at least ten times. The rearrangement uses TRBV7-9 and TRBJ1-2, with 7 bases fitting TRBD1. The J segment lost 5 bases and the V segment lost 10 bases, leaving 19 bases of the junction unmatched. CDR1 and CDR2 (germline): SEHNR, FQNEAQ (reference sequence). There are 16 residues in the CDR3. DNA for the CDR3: TGTGCCACCTTTTCCCTTGGGGACAGAGTGAGTTATGGCTACACCTTC. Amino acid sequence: CATFSLGDRVSYGYTF.

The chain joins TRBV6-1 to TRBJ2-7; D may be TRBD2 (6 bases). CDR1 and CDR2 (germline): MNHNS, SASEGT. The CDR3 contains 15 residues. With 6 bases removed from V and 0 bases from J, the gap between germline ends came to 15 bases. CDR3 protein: CASRYRDWGSYEQYF. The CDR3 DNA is TGTGCCAGCAGGTACCGGGACTGGGGCTCCTACGAGCAGTACTTC.

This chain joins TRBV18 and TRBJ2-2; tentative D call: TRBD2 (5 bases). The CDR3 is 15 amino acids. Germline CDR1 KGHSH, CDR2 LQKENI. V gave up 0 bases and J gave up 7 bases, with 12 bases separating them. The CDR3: CASSPPGAPGGELFF. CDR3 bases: TGTGCCAGCTCACCACCGGGAGCCCCGGGCGGGGAGCTGTTTTTT.

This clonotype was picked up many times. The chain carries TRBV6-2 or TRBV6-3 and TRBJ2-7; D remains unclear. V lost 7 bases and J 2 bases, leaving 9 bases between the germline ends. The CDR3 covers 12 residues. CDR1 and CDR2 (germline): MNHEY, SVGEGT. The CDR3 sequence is CASTDSAYEQYF. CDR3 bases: TGTGCCAGCACAGATTCGGCCTACGAGCAGTACTTC.

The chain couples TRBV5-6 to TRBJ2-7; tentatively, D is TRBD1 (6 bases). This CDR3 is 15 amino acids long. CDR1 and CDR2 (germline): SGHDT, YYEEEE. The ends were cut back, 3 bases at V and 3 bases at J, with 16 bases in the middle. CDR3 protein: CASSSGHSTFYEQYF. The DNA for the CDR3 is TGTGCCAGCAGCTCGGGACACAGTACCTTCTACGAGCAGTACTTC. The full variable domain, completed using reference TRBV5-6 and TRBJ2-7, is DAGVTQSPTHLIKTRGQQVTLRCSPKSGHDTVSWYQQALGQGPQFIFQYYEEEERQRGNFPDRFSGHQFPNYSSELNVNALLLGDSALYLCASSSGHSTFYEQYFGPGTRLTVT.

This CDR3 is CSVVDALGYEQYF. The CDR3, as DNA: TGCAGCGTTGTCGACGCGTTAGGATACGAGCAGTACTTC. This chain connects TRBV29-1 to TRBJ2-7; D unclear. Germline CDR1 and CDR2: SQVTM and ANQGSEA. V lost 4 bases, J lost 4 bases, and 14 bases lay in between. The CDR3 has 13 residues.

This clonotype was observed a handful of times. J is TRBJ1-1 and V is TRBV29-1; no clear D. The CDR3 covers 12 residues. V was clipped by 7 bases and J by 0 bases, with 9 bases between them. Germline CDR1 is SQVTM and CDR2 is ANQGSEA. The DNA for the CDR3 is TGCAGCGCTCTAAAGTTGAACACTGAAGCTTTCTTT. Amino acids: CSALKLNTEAFF.

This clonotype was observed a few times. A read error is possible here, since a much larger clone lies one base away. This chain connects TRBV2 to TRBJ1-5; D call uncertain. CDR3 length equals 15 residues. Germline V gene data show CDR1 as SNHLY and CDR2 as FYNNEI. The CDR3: CASSAFLASSQPQHF. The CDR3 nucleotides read TGTGCCAGCAGTGCGTTTTTGGCTAGCAGTCAGCCCCAGCATTTT.

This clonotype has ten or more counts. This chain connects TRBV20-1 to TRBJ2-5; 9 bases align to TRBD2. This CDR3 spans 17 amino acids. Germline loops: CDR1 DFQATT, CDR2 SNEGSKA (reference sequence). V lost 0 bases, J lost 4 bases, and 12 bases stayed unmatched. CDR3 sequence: CSARDKGQAGGIETQYF. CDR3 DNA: TGCAGTGCTAGAGATAAGGGCCAAGCGGGAGGAATAGAGACCCAGTACTTC.

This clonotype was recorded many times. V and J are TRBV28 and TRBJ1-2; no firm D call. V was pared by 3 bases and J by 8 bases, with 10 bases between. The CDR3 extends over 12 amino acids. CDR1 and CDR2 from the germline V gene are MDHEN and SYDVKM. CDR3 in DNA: TGTGCCAGCAGTTTTGGGAGTCGGGGCTACACCTTC. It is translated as CASSFGSRGYTF.